This T cell receptor beta chain derives from a study of response to subunit inactivated influenza vaccine. TCRdb re-called the RT-PCR reads through MiXCR, storing one row per CDR3 protein. This table has approximately 500,000 distinct CDR3 sequences, 10% to 15% appearing once. Study-level results: Researchers suggested that each seasonal influenza vaccination recruits few new T cells.

Trimming removed 6 bases from V and 6 bases from J, with 19 bases in between. CDR3 size: 15 residues. Germline CDR1 is KGHSH and CDR2 is LQKENI. This clonotype was seen more than once but under ten times. Its antigen remains unidentified. The receptor was derived from a man aged 45-65 years who received an inactivated influenza vaccine. The sequencing used PBMCs from blood, collected roughly 45 days after vaccination. The chain carries TRBV18 and TRBJ2-3, with D perhaps being TRBD1 or TRBD2 (5 bases each). CDR3 DNA: TGTGCCAGCTCCTCCGGGACGGTAAAGGGGGATACGCAGTATTTT. The encoded protein is CASSSGTVKGDTQYF.